This passage covers 15 T cell receptor beta chains from one sample sequenced in a study of OX40 agonist ivuxolimab in advanced cancers. Data came from immunoSEQ multiplex PCR; TCRdb stores just in-frame clones and leaves some out. This table has more than 30,000 clones, approximately 89% appearing once. The sample consisted of CD4+ or CD8+ T cells sorted from blood, taken in a trial of the OX40 agonist ivuxolimab. These receptors originate from an adult with an advanced solid tumor such as melanoma, head and neck, liver or kidney cancer.

The chain joins TRBV4-1 to TRBJ1-1; 7 positions match TRBD1. V lost 3 bases, J lost 2 bases, and 6 bases stayed unmatched. Germline V lookup: CDR1 MGHRA, CDR2 YSYEKL. The CDR3 is 15 residues long. DNA for the CDR3: TGCGCCAGCAGCCAGGGAGACAGGGATAACACTGAAGCTTTCTTT. It encodes CASSQGDRDNTEAFF.

The V gene is TRBV7-3, the J gene TRBJ2-3; TRBD2 might be the D (6 bases). Per germline, CDR1 SGHTA and CDR2 FQGTGA. The CDR3 covers 15 residues. V was trimmed by 5 bases and J by 0 bases, leaving 12 bases between them. Here the CDR3 DNA reads TGTGCCAGCAGCGACCGGAGGGCTAGCACAGATACGCAGTATTTT. Encoded protein: CASSDRRASTDTQYF. Complete variable domain (other parts from reference TRBV7-3 and TRBJ2-3): GAGVSQTPSNKVTEKGKYVELRCDPISGHTALYWYRQSLGQGPEFLIYFQGTGAADDSGLPNDRFFAVRPEGSVSTLKIQRTERGDSAVYLCASSDRRASTDTQYFGPGTRLTVL.

The chain couples TRBV19 to TRBJ2-1; a possible D gene is TRBD2 (6 bases). The CDR3 runs 14 residues. Looked up from germline, CDR1 is LNHDA and CDR2 is SQIVND (reference sequence). DNA of the CDR3: TGTGCTGCCGCTGGGACTCTTTCCTACAATGAGCAGTTCTTC. Translation gives CAAAGTLSYNEQFF. Full variable domain (outside the CDR3, taken from reference TRBV19 and TRBJ2-1): DGGITQSPKYLFRKEGQNVTLSCEQNLNHDAMYWYRQDPGQGLRLIYYSQIVNDFQKGDIAEGYSVSREKKESFPLTVTSAQKNPTAFYLCAAAGTLSYNEQFFGPGTRLTVL.

The chain has TRBV5-6 and TRBJ2-3; D is perhaps TRBD1 (7 bases). The CDR3 is made up of 18 amino acids. CDR1 and CDR2 from the germline V gene are SGHDT and YYEEEE. Trimming stripped 4 bases from V and 1 base from J, with 22 bases between. CDR3 region: CASSRGTAGVWGTDTQYF. CDR3 sequence (DNA): TGTGCCAGCAGCCGGGGGACAGCCGGGGTGTGGGGCACAGATACGCAGTATTTT. Full variable domain (rest looked up from reference TRBV5-6 and TRBJ2-3): DAGVTQSPTHLIKTRGQQVTLRCSPKSGHDTVSWYQQALGQGPQFIFQYYEEEERQRGNFPDRFSGHQFPNYSSELNVNALLLGDSALYLCASSRGTAGVWGTDTQYFGPGTRLTVL.

The chain combines TRBV4-3 with TRBJ1-1; TRBD1 is a possible D gene (6 bases). The V gene lost 0 bases and the J gene lost 10 bases, with 15 bases spanning the gap. The CDR3 runs 14 residues. In germline, CDR1 is LGHNA, CDR2 YSLEER. The CDR3 nucleotides are TGCGCCAGCAGCCAAGACAGGGGTCCCCAGTCAGCTTTCTTT. Translating it yields CASSQDRGPQSAFF.

The rearrangement links TRBV2 to TRBJ2-3; TRBD2 is a possible D gene (5 bases). The V and J ends lost 6 bases and 0 bases respectively, with 10 bases between them. The germline gives CDR1 SNHLY, CDR2 FYNNEI. The CDR3 consists of 14 residues. This chain's CDR3 is CASSAGVSTDTQYF. DNA for the CDR3: TGTGCCAGCAGCGCCGGGGTTAGCACAGATACGCAGTATTTT.

This clone was recorded only once. The gene calls are TRBV6-1 and TRBJ2-7; TRBD2 matches at 8 bases. Losses at the gene ends were 5 bases for V and 0 bases for J; bases not matched to a gene: 6. The CDR3 totals 15 residues. Per germline, CDR1 MNHNS and CDR2 SASEGT. The CDR3 DNA is TGTGCCAGCAGTTTACTAGCGGACAGCTCCTACGAGCAGTACTTC. It specifies CASSLLADSSYEQYF.

The chain is built from TRBV7-2 and TRBJ1-1, with TRBD1 matching 9 bases. Germline CDR1 is SGHTA and CDR2 is FQGNSA. Trimming took 5 bases from V and 4 from J; bases not matched to a gene: 2. The length of the CDR3 is 13 residues. The CDR3, as DNA: TGTGCCAGCAGCCGGACAGGGGCCACTGAAGCTTTCTTT. This gives the protein CASSRTGATEAFF.

The chain joins TRBV5-4 to TRBJ1-1; 7 bases fit TRBD1. V shed 4 bases and J 1 base; nucleotides not matched to a gene: 1. The CDR3 totals 13 residues. CDR1 is SGHNT, CDR2 YYREEE, per germline (reference sequence). The CDR3 nucleotides read TGTGCCAGCAGCCGGGACAGGAACACTGAAGCTTTCTTT. Protein: CASSRDRNTEAFF. Filled out from reference TRBV5-4 and TRBJ1-1, the complete variable domain reads ETGVTQSPTHLIKTRGQQVTLRCSSQSGHNTVSWYQQALGQGPQFIFQYYREEENGRGNFPPRFSGLQFPNYSSELNVNALELDDSALYLCASSRDRNTEAFFGQGTRLTVV.

The CDR3 reads CASSRDTPNTGELFF. CDR3 coding DNA: TGTGCCAGCTCACGGGACACCCCGAACACCGGGGAGCTGTTTTTT. This chain joins TRBV18 and TRBJ2-2, with D possibly being TRBD1 (6 bases). The germline V and J ends were trimmed by 4 bases and 0 bases, with 9 bases remaining between them. This CDR3 comprises 15 residues. The germline V gene has CDR1 KGHSH and CDR2 LQKENI.

The chain combines TRBV7-2 with TRBJ2-6; TRBD1 might be the D (6 bases). From germline, CDR1 is SGHTA and CDR2 FQGNSA. V dropped 3 bases and J dropped 0 bases, with 12 bases sitting between them. The CDR3 is 17 residues long. The DNA for the CDR3 is TGTGCCAGCAGCTTCAGGGGTTCGAGCTCTGGGGCCAACGTCCTGACTTTC. Translation: CASSFRGSSSGANVLTF.

The chain uses TRBV5-1 and TRBJ1-2, with D perhaps matching TRBD1 (5 bases). V dropped 0 bases and J dropped 8 bases, with 8 bases sitting between them. The CDR3 totals 12 residues. Germline-derived CDR1 and CDR2 are SGHRS and YFSETQ. CDR3 sequence: CASSLVPGGYTF. In DNA form, the CDR3 reads TGCGCCAGCAGCTTGGTGCCAGGGGGCTACACCTTC.

The V call is TRBV9, the J call TRBJ2-3; a possible D gene is TRBD2 (5 bases). Germline CDR1 reads SGDLS; CDR2 reads YYNGEE. The ends were cut back, 3 bases at V and 0 bases at J, with 11 bases in the middle. The CDR3 is made up of 15 amino acids. This CDR3 reads CASSGRELSTDTQYF. As DNA, the CDR3 is TGTGCCAGCAGCGGCCGGGAACTGAGCACAGATACGCAGTATTTT.

The chain couples TRBV30 to TRBJ2-7; 13 bases are shared with TRBD2. CDR1 is GTSNPN, CDR2 SVGIG, per germline (reference sequence). V gave up 5 bases and J gave up 4 bases; unmatched junction bases: 5. The CDR3 is made up of 14 amino acids. CDR3 DNA: TGTGCCTGGCGGGGGACTAGCGGGACTTACGAGCAGTACTTC. Protein sequence: CAWRGTSGTYEQYF.

The rearrangement links TRBV7-2 to TRBJ1-2; the D is unclear. Deletions cut 1 base from V and 4 bases from J, with 7 bases between. Germline lookup yields CDR1 SGHTA and CDR2 FQGNSA. This CDR3 contains 13 residues. The CDR3 region has the DNA TGTGCCAGCAGCTTAGGCAGGACCTATGGCTACACCTTC. The encoded protein is CASSLGRTYGYTF.